The 32 T cell receptor beta chains below were found in one sample sequenced in a study of blood T cell repertoires in COVID-19. Produced via immunoSEQ multiplex PCR; TCRdb's table is partial and in-frame only. In the table there are approximately 170,000 clones, approximately 85% of which are singletons. Sequencing input: peripheral blood. All receptors derive from a woman aged 80 or over with COVID-19, enrolled during active disease.

This clone was recorded only once. This chain joins TRBV10-2 and TRBJ2-1; 8 nucleotides align to TRBD2. The V and J ends lost 6 bases and 2 bases, in that order; junction bases with no gene match: 3. Germline-derived CDR1 and CDR2 are WSHSY and SAAADI. CDR3 length: 14 residues. Here the CDR3 reads CASRTSGAYNEQFF. The CDR3 bases are TGCGCCAGCAGAACTAGCGGTGCCTACAATGAGCAGTTCTTC.

This clone was recorded a few times. The rearrangement links TRBV19 to TRBJ2-2, with a tentative D call TRBD1 (6 bases). Germline assignment: CDR1 LNHDA and CDR2 SQIVND (reference sequence). Trimming shortened V by 10 bases and J by 2 bases, and 14 bases separated the two germline ends. The CDR3 runs to 14 residues. The DNA for the CDR3 is TGTGCCACAAGGAAGGGGGAAAACACCGGGGAGCTGTTTTTT. Translating gives CATRKGENTGELFF.

The chain recombines TRBV5-1 with TRBJ2-7; 9 positions match TRBD1. This CDR3 is 15 amino acids long. CDR1 is SGHRS, CDR2 YFSETQ, per germline. V trimming: 0 bases; J trimming: 4 bases; junction bases outside the gene matches: 5. In nucleotides, the CDR3 is TGCGCCAGCAGCTTGGTGTTGGGACAGGGTTACGAGCAGTACTTC. This codes for CASSLVLGQGYEQYF.

The V and J genes are TRBV7-2 and TRBJ1-1; D is possibly TRBD1 (6 bases). The germline CDR1 and CDR2 sequences are SGHTA and FQGNSA. The CDR3 has 11 amino acids. Trimming shortened V by 3 bases and J by 8 bases, and 7 bases separated the two germline ends. The CDR3 DNA sequence: TGTGCCAGCAGCTTTGACAGGGAAGCTTTCTTT. Encoded protein: CASSFDREAFF. The variable domain in full, with the rest retrieved from reference TRBV7-2 and TRBJ1-1, is GAGVSQSPSNKVTEKGKDVELRCDPISGHTALYWYRQSLGQGLEFLIYFQGNSAPDKSGLPSDRFSAERTGGSVSTLTIQRTQQEDSAVYLCASSFDREAFFGQGTRLTVV.

This chain connects TRBV28 to TRBJ2-3; the match to TRBD1 covers 10 bases. The CDR3 extends over 15 amino acids. Germline V lookup: CDR1 MDHEN, CDR2 SYDVKM. The J segment lost 4 bases and the V segment lost 4 bases, leaving 5 bases of the junction unmatched. This chain's CDR3 is CASSSGQGRADTQYF. The DNA for the CDR3 is TGTGCCAGCAGTTCGGGACAGGGGAGGGCAGATACGCAGTATTTT.

The chain has TRBV5-4 and TRBJ2-3, with 7 bases aligning to TRBD2. This CDR3 contains 15 residues. The V gene end was trimmed by 1 base and the J gene end by 2 bases; junction bases not matched to a gene: 4. Per germline, CDR1 SGHNT and CDR2 YYREEE (reference sequence). The DNA of the CDR3 is TGTGCCAGCAGCTTGAACCTAGCGGACACAGATACGCAGTATTTT. Translation gives CASSLNLADTDTQYF.

This clone was counted a few times. This chain joins TRBV27 and TRBJ2-1, with a possible D match to TRBD1 (6 bases). V gave up 3 bases and J gave up 4 bases, with 13 bases separating them. Germline V gene lookup returns CDR1 MNHEY and CDR2 SMNVEV (reference sequence). This CDR3 has 15 amino acids. In nucleotides, the CDR3 is TGTGCCAGCAGTTTCATGCCGGGACAATACAATGAGCAGTTCTTC. Translation gives CASSFMPGQYNEQFF.

The chain recombines TRBV7-6 with TRBJ2-7; 7 nucleotides match TRBD1. This CDR3 spans 14 amino acids. With 1 base clipped from V and 3 bases from J, the junction kept 3 bases outside the gene matches. Germline-derived CDR1 and CDR2 are SGHVS and FNYEAQ. CDR3 residues: CASSLVPGGYEQYF. The CDR3 DNA follows: TGTGCCAGCAGCTTAGTCCCAGGGGGCTACGAGCAGTACTTC.

The J gene is TRBJ1-2, the V gene TRBV9, with TRBD1 matching 7 bases. The CDR3 extends over 14 amino acids. Germline CDR1 reads SGDLS; CDR2 reads YYNGEE. With V trimmed by 3 bases and J by 8 bases, 10 bases remained unmatched. CDR3 in DNA: TGTGCCAGCAGCGACCGGACAGGCGGCAGAGGCTACACCTTC. Protein product: CASSDRTGGRGYTF.

This sequence joins TRBV9 and TRBJ1-2; maybe TRBD1 (5 bases). Germline CDR1 SGDLS, CDR2 YYNGEE. V lost 6 bases and J lost 5, with 17 bases in between. The CDR3 is made up of 14 amino acids. Here the CDR3 DNA reads TGTGCCAGCACGCGGGACGGGCTTTCATATGGCTACACCTTC. Protein: CASTRDGLSYGYTF.

This clone was found once. The genes are TRBV2 and TRBJ2-2, with 7 bases that match TRBD1. Germline values: CDR1 SNHLY, CDR2 FYNNEI. This CDR3 spans 18 amino acids. The V and J ends lost 1 base and 4 bases, in that order; junction bases with no gene match: 12. CDR3 in amino acids: CASSEGGVTGSITGELFF. The DNA for the CDR3 is TGTGCCAGCAGTGAAGGTGGGGTGACAGGGAGTATCACCGGGGAGCTGTTTTTT.

This clone was counted a single time. V and J are TRBV6-5 and TRBJ2-2; D is uncertain. Germline V gene sequence: CDR1 MNHEY, CDR2 SVGAGI. V shed 6 bases and J shed 0 bases, with 11 bases lying between them. This CDR3 is built from 15 residues. For the CDR3, the DNA is TGTGCCAGCAGGATTCGGTCTTCGAACACCGGGGAGCTGTTTTTT. Its translation: CASRIRSSNTGELFF.

The chain uses TRBV24-1 and TRBJ2-2; 12 bases agree with TRBD1. V lost 3 bases, J lost 6 bases, and 4 bases stayed unmatched. The CDR3 runs 16 residues. The germline CDR1 and CDR2 sequences are KGHDR and SFDVKD. This CDR3 is CATSDPGQGASGELFF. CDR3 coding DNA: TGTGCCACCAGTGATCCGGGACAGGGGGCCTCCGGGGAGCTGTTTTTT.

V is TRBV19 and J is TRBJ1-2; D possibly corresponds to TRBD1 (6 bases). Germline values: CDR1 LNHDA, CDR2 SQIVND (reference sequence). The CDR3 length is 15 residues. Trimming left V 7 bases short and J 5 bases short, with 20 bases between. CDR3 sequence: CASNSLAGVIYGYTF. The CDR3 DNA sequence: TGTGCCAGTAACAGCCTGGCAGGGGTCATATATGGCTACACCTTC.

The rearrangement joins TRBV18 to TRBJ1-2; 8 bases line up with TRBD1. The germline V gene has CDR1 KGHSH and CDR2 LQKENI. This CDR3 has 13 amino acids. Unmatched junction bases numbered 11, after V lost 8 bases and J lost 9 bases. The CDR3 nucleotides are TGTGCCAGCACGTACACACAGGGGGAAAGCTACACCTTC. As protein: CASTYTQGESYTF.

V usage is TRBV5-1 and J usage is TRBJ2-1, with TRBD2 matching over 8 bases. Germline assignment: CDR1 SGHRS and CDR2 YFSETQ. V lost 2 bases to trimming and J lost 4 bases; unmatched junction nucleotides: 8. The length of the CDR3 is 16 residues. For the CDR3, the DNA is TGCGCCAGCAGCTTCTTTTTTAGCGGGAATTACAATGAGCAGTTCTTC. As protein: CASSFFFSGNYNEQFF.

The chain joins TRBV9 to TRBJ2-1, with D possibly TRBD2 on 5 matching bases. Trimming left V 0 bases short and J 10 bases short, with 11 bases between. The CDR3 consists of 13 residues. Per germline, CDR1 SGDLS and CDR2 YYNGEE. The CDR3 nucleotides read TGTGCCAGCAGCGTAGAGGGAGTCGGGGAGCAGTTCTTC. Protein: CASSVEGVGEQFF.

The chain links TRBV4-3 to TRBJ1-6, with D tentatively TRBD1 (5 bases). Trimming took off 0 bases at V and 5 bases at J, with 8 bases between the two ends. The CDR3 contains 15 residues. Germline loops: CDR1 LGHNA, CDR2 YSLEER. The CDR3 DNA follows: TGCGCCAGCAGCCAAGATTCAGGGAATAATTCACCCCTCCACTTT. Its protein product is CASSQDSGNNSPLHF.

This clone has just a few counts. The CDR3 DNA is TGTGCCAGCAGTTGGGACAGGGAAATTTCCGGGGAGCTGTTTTTT. This translates into CASSWDREISGELFF. This sequence joins TRBV27 and TRBJ2-2, with 9 bases identical to TRBD1. Unmatched junction bases numbered 6, after V lost 4 bases and J lost 6 bases. The CDR3 totals 15 residues. Germline V gives CDR1 MNHEY, CDR2 SMNVEV (reference sequence).

The chain combines TRBV5-4 with TRBJ1-2; 9 positions agree with TRBD1. CDR3 length: 14 residues. J was trimmed by 7 bases and V by 4 bases; bases with no gene match: 8. The germline V gene encodes CDR1 SGHNT and CDR2 YYREEE (reference sequence). In DNA form, the CDR3 reads TGTGCCAGCAGCCCCAACACAGGGGGCAGTGGCTACACCTTC. This translates into CASSPNTGGSGYTF.

This chain connects TRBV5-1 to TRBJ1-1; D gene ambiguous. This CDR3 spans 14 amino acids. Per the germline V gene, CDR1 is SGHRS and CDR2 is YFSETQ. V dropped 4 bases and J dropped 3 bases, with 13 bases sitting between them. The CDR3 region has the DNA TGCGCCAGCAGCAATTTCGGGTGGGACACTGAAGCTTTCTTT. Translation: CASSNFGWDTEAFF. Drawing the rest from reference TRBV5-1 and TRBJ1-1, the complete variable domain is KAGVTQTPRYLIKTRGQQVTLSCSPISGHRSVSWYQQTPGQGLQFLFEYFSETQRNKGNFPGRFSGRQFSNSRSEMNVSTLELGDSALYLCASSNFGWDTEAFFGQGTRLTVV.

This clone was detected only once. The genes are TRBV27 and TRBJ2-1; weak D call: TRBD2 (5 bases). Trimming shortened V by 2 bases and J by 4 bases, and 18 bases separated the two germline ends. Germline V gene data show CDR1 as MNHEY and CDR2 as SMNVEV (reference sequence). The CDR3 contains 17 residues. This CDR3 reads CASSLLVVAGGYNEQFF. For the CDR3, the DNA is TGTGCCAGCAGTTTACTGGTGGTAGCAGGAGGTTACAATGAGCAGTTCTTC.

The chain recombines TRBV12-3 or TRBV12-4 with TRBJ2-1, with 8 bases identical to TRBD1. V was pared by 4 bases and J by 9 bases, with 5 bases of the junction left unmatched. The CDR3 spans 13 residues. The CDR3 coding sequence is TGTGCCAGCAGTTACCAGGGGGCGGGTGAGCAGTTCTTC. This translates into CASSYQGAGEQFF.

The CDR3 is CASSRDSSYEQYF. In DNA form, the CDR3 reads TGTGCCAGTAGTAGGGACAGCTCCTACGAGCAGTACTTC. V usage is TRBV19 and J usage is TRBJ2-7, with TRBD1 matching 7 bases. V lost 4 bases, J lost 0 bases, and 0 bases stayed unmatched. Germline-derived CDR1 and CDR2 are LNHDA and SQIVND (reference sequence). The CDR3 length is 13 residues.

The chain couples TRBV5-1 to TRBJ1-2; D is unresolved. The CDR3 contains 12 residues. V was cut by 4 bases and J by 1 base, with 5 bases left in between. CDR1 and CDR2 from the germline V gene are SGHRS and YFSETQ. CDR3 in DNA: TGCGCCAGCAGCCTCCTTAACTATGGCTACACCTTC. Protein: CASSLLNYGYTF. The variable domain in full, completed from reference TRBV5-1 and TRBJ1-2, reads KAGVTQTPRYLIKTRGQQVTLSCSPISGHRSVSWYQQTPGQGLQFLFEYFSETQRNKGNFPGRFSGRQFSNSRSEMNVSTLELGDSALYLCASSLLNYGYTFGSGTRLTVV.

This clone occurred a few times. This chain's CDR3 is CASSPRGAGGRDTQYF. The DNA of the CDR3 is TGTGCCAGCAGCCCCCGGGGAGCGGGGGGCAGAGATACGCAGTATTTT. This chain links TRBV3-1 (or the pseudogene TRBV3-2) with TRBJ2-3; the match to TRBD2 covers 9 bases. V trimming: 4 bases; J trimming: 5 bases; junction bases outside the gene matches: 10. Germline V lookup: CDR1 LGHDT, CDR2 YNNKEL (reference sequence). The CDR3 length is 16 residues.

The gene calls are TRBV7-3 and TRBJ1-1, with 7 bases that match TRBD1. Germline V gene data show CDR1 as SGHTA and CDR2 as FQGTGA. Trimming removed 5 bases from V and 5 bases from J; junction bases left unmatched: 5. The CDR3 spans 13 residues. The CDR3 region is CASSKQGWTEAFF. CDR3 bases: TGTGCCAGCAGCAAACAGGGGTGGACTGAAGCTTTCTTT.

The table lists this clone with a count of one. Its ends do not fully match the called genes, so a read error is possible. J is TRBJ2-2 and V is TRBV7-9, with 9 bases matching TRBD2. The CDR3 spans 14 residues. In germline, CDR1 is SEHNR, CDR2 FQNEAQ (reference sequence). The CDR3 protein is CASSSSGATGELFF. CDR3 DNA sequence: TGTGCCAGTAGCTCTAGCGGGGCCACCGGGGAGCTGTTTTTT.

V gene TRBV6-5 combines with J gene TRBJ1-5; TRBD1 matches 9 bases. CDR3 length: 15 residues. Germline V lookup: CDR1 MNHEY, CDR2 SVGAGI. The V and J ends lost 5 bases and 3 bases, in that order; junction bases with no gene match: 5. CDR3 in DNA: TGTGCCAGCAGTAAACAGGGGGCGAACAATCAGCCCCAGCATTTT. Translating it yields CASSKQGANNQPQHF.

V gene TRBV18 combines with J gene TRBJ1-6; no reliable D call. Trimming took 1 base from V and 10 from J, leaving 11 bases between them. CDR1 and CDR2 from the germline V gene are KGHSH and LQKENI. The CDR3 runs 14 residues. DNA for the CDR3: TGTGCCAGCTCACCACTGGAGCTTCGGTCACCCCTCCACTTT. Translation gives CASSPLELRSPLHF.

The genes are TRBV19 and TRBJ2-1, with 9 bases matching TRBD2. The CDR3 sequence is 13 residues long. J gave up 4 bases and V 8 bases, and 3 bases lay outside the gene matches. Germline CDR1 LNHDA, CDR2 SQIVND (reference sequence). CDR3 coding DNA: TGTGCCAGTCGACTAGCGGATTACAATGAGCAGTTCTTC. It is translated as CASRLADYNEQFF.

The chain carries TRBV28 and TRBJ2-1; D uncertain. The germline V gene has CDR1 MDHEN and CDR2 SYDVKM. Trimming removed 8 bases at V and 9 bases at J, with 8 bases between. The CDR3 spans 10 residues. CDR3 sequence: CASLSLEQFF. The CDR3 bases are TGTGCCAGCCTTTCACTTGAGCAGTTCTTC.